These 12 T cell receptor beta chains share one sample of origin, sequenced in a study of cytomegalovirus exposure and HLA in healthy donors. It was with 60 Vbeta and 13 Jbeta primers that the PCR ran. Some clones are missing from TCRdb's copy, which holds only in-frame ones; the method was immunoSEQ multiplex PCR. The sample has around 150,000 clones, about 88% seen once; the top ten hold 2% to 2.5%. The sample was PBMCs. These receptors came from a man younger than 35 in good health and CMV-seropositive.

The rearrangement links TRBV9 to TRBJ1-1; weak D call: TRBD1 (6 bases). Germline V gene sequence: CDR1 SGDLS, CDR2 YYNGEE. CDR3 length: 15 amino acids. Trimming removed 3 bases from V and 3 bases from J, with 15 bases in between. This chain's CDR3 is CASSAHQGLDTEAFF. The CDR3 bases are TGTGCCAGCAGCGCCCACCAGGGGCTCGACACTGAAGCTTTCTTT.

The chain has TRBV4-1 and TRBJ2-7; tentatively, D is TRBD2 (6 bases). The CDR3 is 15 amino acids. Trimming shortened V by 1 base and J by 4 bases, and 14 bases separated the two germline ends. CDR1 MGHRA and CDR2 YSYEKL come from the germline V gene. The CDR3, as DNA: TGCGCCAGCAGCCAAGTAATGTCTGGAGGGTACGAGCAGTACTTC. Amino acid sequence: CASSQVMSGGYEQYF.

This clone turned up a few times. The J gene is TRBJ2-5, the V gene TRBV6-1; D is perhaps TRBD2 (6 bases). Germline-derived CDR1 and CDR2 are MNHNS and SASEGT. Deletions cut 0 bases from V and 0 bases from J, with 8 bases between. The CDR3 is 15 amino acids. In DNA, the CDR3 is TGTGCCAGCAGTGAAGCGACGGGGGACCAAGAGACCCAGTACTTC. Encoded protein: CASSEATGDQETQYF.

The rearrangement links TRBV11-2 to TRBJ1-1; D not resolved. This CDR3 comprises 14 residues. The germline V and J ends were trimmed by 1 base and 4 bases, with 10 bases remaining between them. CDR1 is SGHAT, CDR2 FQNNGV, per germline. In DNA, the CDR3 is TGTGCCAGCAGCTTAGCACCCTACGGCACTGAAGCTTTCTTT. Translated: CASSLAPYGTEAFF.

This sequence joins TRBV11-2 and TRBJ1-2; D is undetermined. CDR1 is SGHAT and CDR2 is FQNNGV in the germline V gene. There are 13 residues in the CDR3. V lost 1 base, J lost 4 bases, and 7 bases lay in between. The CDR3 sequence: CASSLGGAYGYTF. CDR3 coding DNA: TGTGCCAGCAGCTTAGGGGGAGCCTATGGCTACACCTTC. The full variable domain, rest sourced from reference TRBV11-2 and TRBJ1-2, is EAGVAQSPRYKIIEKRQSVAFWCNPISGHATLYWYQQILGQGPKLLIQFQNNGVVDDSQLPKDRFSAERLKGVDSTLKIQPAKLEDSAVYLCASSLGGAYGYTFGSGTRLTVV.

V is TRBV7-2 and J is TRBJ2-3; 9 bases fit TRBD2. The CDR3 contains 18 residues. The junction had 14 bases not matched to a gene; V was cut back by 5 bases and J by 2 bases. CDR1 and CDR2 from the germline V gene are SGHTA and FQGNSA. The CDR3 DNA follows: TGTGCCAGCAGCCCATCAGCGGTAGCGGGGGCTCTCACAGATACGCAGTATTTT. It is translated as CASSPSAVAGALTDTQYF. The full variable domain, in which reference TRBV7-2 and TRBJ2-3 provide the parts outside the CDR3, is GAGVSQSPSNKVTEKGKDVELRCDPISGHTALYWYRQSLGQGLEFLIYFQGNSAPDKSGLPSDRFSAERTGGSVSTLTIQRTQQEDSAVYLCASSPSAVAGALTDTQYFGPGTRLTVL.

This chain links TRBV27 with TRBJ2-7, with D tentatively TRBD2 (6 bases). V lost 3 bases and J 6 bases, leaving 12 bases between the germline ends. Looked up from germline, CDR1 is MNHEY and CDR2 is SMNVEV (reference sequence). This CDR3 is built from 13 residues. The CDR3 DNA follows: TGTGCCAGCAGTTTGGGACTTATTGGCGAGCAGTACTTC. Its translation is CASSLGLIGEQYF.

The chain is built from TRBV7-9 and TRBJ2-7, with D possibly matching TRBD2 (6 bases). The CDR3 is made up of 11 amino acids. Germline CDR1 SEHNR, CDR2 FQNEAQ (reference sequence). The CDR3 bases are TGTCCGGAGGGGAAAGTCAGCGAGCAGTACTTC. Its protein product is CPEGKVSEQYF.

J is TRBJ2-1 and V is TRBV11-2, with 9 bases matching TRBD2. V was pared by 1 base and J by 9 bases, with 10 bases of the junction left unmatched. CDR1 SGHAT and CDR2 FQNNGV come from the germline V gene. The CDR3 consists of 16 residues. The CDR3 here is CASSLVGGGAPSEQFF. DNA for the CDR3: TGTGCCAGCAGCTTAGTTGGCGGGGGGGCCCCGAGTGAGCAGTTCTTC.

The chain uses TRBV19 and TRBJ1-2; 8 bases line up with TRBD1. The J segment lost 0 bases and the V segment lost 6 bases, leaving 9 bases of the junction unmatched. This CDR3 has 16 amino acids. Germline CDR1 and CDR2: LNHDA and SQIVND (reference sequence). The DNA for the CDR3 is TGTGCCAGTAGAGGACAGGGAGGGGACCCTAACTATGGCTACACCTTC. Translated: CASRGQGGDPNYGYTF. Full variable domain (outside the CDR3, taken from reference TRBV19 and TRBJ1-2): DGGITQSPKYLFRKEGQNVTLSCEQNLNHDAMYWYRQDPGQGLRLIYYSQIVNDFQKGDIAEGYSVSREKKESFPLTVTSAQKNPTAFYLCASRGQGGDPNYGYTFGSGTRLTVV.

The chain links TRBV6-1 to TRBJ1-1; no firm D call. Trimming cost V 5 bases and J 1 base, with 14 bases left between them. The germline V gene has CDR1 MNHNS and CDR2 SASEGT. This CDR3 has 15 residues. Here the CDR3 reads CASSLEALRNTEAFF. Here the CDR3 DNA reads TGTGCCAGCAGTCTCGAAGCGTTGAGGAACACTGAAGCTTTCTTT.

The chain employs TRBV7-2 and TRBJ1-2, with 7 positions matching TRBD1. Trimming took 5 bases from V and 2 from J; bases not matched to a gene: 5. This CDR3 region has 14 residues. Germline V gene data show CDR1 as SGHTA and CDR2 as FQGNSA. The CDR3 sequence: CASSPRQGNYGYTF. CDR3 sequence (DNA): TGTGCCAGCAGCCCTCGACAGGGCAACTATGGCTACACCTTC.